A single sample gave rise to the 14 T cell receptor beta chains below, sequenced in a study of cytomegalovirus exposure and HLA in healthy donors. Vbeta (60) and Jbeta (13) primers were used in the PCR. Generated by immunoSEQ multiplex PCR, the TCRdb table keeps only in-frame clones and is missing some. The repertoire includes around 98,000 clones, roughly 70% of them detected once, and 2% to 3% sits in the top ten. The sequencing sample was made of PBMCs. All receptors come from a man between 50 and 59 years old in good health and CMV-seronegative.

Concerning this clone itself: The same CDR3 is also encoded by other DNA sequences in this sample. J is TRBJ1-1 and V is TRBV18; D not resolved. Germline CDR1 and CDR2: KGHSH and LQKENI. CDR3 length: 13 residues. The V and J ends lost 1 base and 2 bases respectively, with 5 bases between them. As DNA, the CDR3 is TGTGCCAGCTCACCACTAGCCAACACTGAAGCTTTCTTT. Protein product: CASSPLANTEAFF. Full variable domain (missing parts from reference TRBV18 and TRBJ1-1): NAGVMQNPRHLVRRRGQEARLRCSPMKGHSHVYWYRQLPEEGLKFMVYLQKENIIDESGMPKERFSAEFPKEGPSILRIQQVVRGDSAAYFCASSPLANTEAFFGQGTRLTVV.

The chain combines TRBV19 with TRBJ2-1, with 11 positions matching TRBD2. V lost 3 bases and J lost 4; bases outside the gene matches: 5. CDR3 size: 16 residues. Germline V gene lookup returns CDR1 LNHDA and CDR2 SQIVND (reference sequence). The CDR3 sequence is CASSIYLAGGYNEQFF. The CDR3 bases are TGTGCCAGTAGTATTTATCTAGCGGGGGGTTACAATGAGCAGTTCTTC.

This clone was counted between two and nine times. This chain links TRBV27 with TRBJ1-5; 8 nucleotides align to TRBD1. CDR1 MNHEY and CDR2 SMNVEV come from the germline V gene (reference sequence). The V gene end was trimmed by 5 bases and the J gene end by 5 bases; junction bases not matched to a gene: 5. The CDR3 spans 14 residues. CDR3 bases: TGTGCCAGCAGTAAGGACAGGGCGGATCAGCCCCAGCATTTT. Its translation is CASSKDRADQPQHF.

This chain connects TRBV18 to TRBJ2-7; the D is unclear. Germline V lookup: CDR1 KGHSH, CDR2 LQKENI. The CDR3 is 14 amino acids. The V end lost 6 bases, the J end lost 2 bases, and 14 bases lay between the germline ends. The CDR3 nucleotides are TGTGCCAGCTCCTCCACAGCAAACCCCTACGAGCAGTACTTC. Translated: CASSSTANPYEQYF.

The rearrangement joins TRBV5-1 to TRBJ2-3, with 9 nucleotides matching TRBD2. V dropped 2 bases and J dropped 5; count of bases not matched to a gene: 6. Per the germline V gene, CDR1 is SGHRS and CDR2 is YFSETQ. The CDR3 extends over 15 amino acids. The chain's CDR3 is CASSFSSGVLDTQYF. CDR3 DNA: TGCGCCAGCAGCTTTTCTAGCGGGGTATTAGATACGCAGTATTTT. Filled out from reference TRBV5-1 and TRBJ2-3, the complete variable domain reads KAGVTQTPRYLIKTRGQQVTLSCSPISGHRSVSWYQQTPGQGLQFLFEYFSETQRNKGNFPGRFSGRQFSNSRSEMNVSTLELGDSALYLCASSFSSGVLDTQYFGPGTRLTVL.

V usage is TRBV7-2 and J usage is TRBJ2-4; the match to TRBD2 covers 9 bases. The CDR3 sequence is 13 residues long. V shed 4 bases and J 9 bases; nucleotides not matched to a gene: 4. The germline V gene has CDR1 SGHTA and CDR2 FQGNSA. CDR3: CASSSRREGIQYF. For the CDR3, the DNA is TGTGCCAGCAGCTCGAGGCGGGAGGGCATTCAGTACTTC.

The chain recombines TRBV28 with TRBJ1-3, with 10 positions matching TRBD1. The length of the CDR3 is 16 residues. CDR1 is MDHEN and CDR2 is SYDVKM in the germline V gene. The J segment lost 4 bases and the V segment lost 7 bases, leaving 10 bases of the junction unmatched. In DNA, the CDR3 is TGTGCCAGCATTACCCCAGACAGGGGGCGAGGAAACACCATATATTTT. Protein sequence: CASITPDRGRGNTIYF.

The chain combines TRBV11-1 with TRBJ2-1; 9 nucleotides line up with TRBD2. With 0 bases clipped from V and 5 bases from J, the junction kept 2 bases outside the gene matches. The CDR3 sequence is 15 residues long. The germline gives CDR1 SGHAT, CDR2 FQDESV (reference sequence). For the CDR3, the DNA is TGTGCCAGCAGCTTAGCGGCGGGAGGGGACAATGAGCAGTTCTTC. It is translated as CASSLAAGGDNEQFF.

This clone was recorded once. The rearrangement links TRBV6-1 to TRBJ2-1; 7 bases map to TRBD2. Germline V gives CDR1 MNHNS, CDR2 SASEGT. The junction had 14 bases not matched to a gene; V was cut back by 11 bases and J by 7 bases. This CDR3 comprises 14 residues. In DNA, the CDR3 is TGTGCCGCTACGCGGGAGCCAACCTTTAATGAGCAGTTCTTC. Its translation: CAATREPTFNEQFF.

This clone showed up just once. The V call is TRBV2, the J call TRBJ2-3; D possibly corresponds to TRBD2 (5 bases). The CDR3 is made up of 13 amino acids. Germline V gives CDR1 SNHLY, CDR2 FYNNEI. Trimming cost V 6 bases and J 3 bases, with 10 bases left between them. CDR3 residues: CASRSSGTDTQYF. CDR3 in DNA: TGTGCCAGCAGATCGTCGGGGACAGATACGCAGTATTTT.

V usage is TRBV7-9 and J usage is TRBJ2-3; D remains unclear. The CDR3 totals 14 residues. V was pared by 5 bases and J by 1 base, with 10 bases between. From germline, CDR1 is SEHNR and CDR2 FQNEAQ (reference sequence). The CDR3 DNA reads TGTGCCAGCAGCAGACGTGCGGGCACAGATACGCAGTATTTT. Translated, it gives CASSRRAGTDTQYF.

The chain uses TRBV5-5 and TRBJ2-5; TRBD2 aligns across 11 bases. This CDR3 is built from 13 residues. Losses at the gene ends were 5 bases for V and 5 bases for J; bases not matched to a gene: 2. Germline values: CDR1 SGHKS, CDR2 YYEKEE (reference sequence). The CDR3 is CASSLAGGETQYF. The CDR3 DNA reads as TGTGCCAGCAGTTTAGCGGGAGGGGAGACCCAGTACTTC.

V usage is TRBV13 and J usage is TRBJ2-5; 9 bases match TRBD2. In germline, CDR1 is PRHDT, CDR2 FYEKMQ (reference sequence). The trim removed 4 bases at V and 7 bases at J, leaving 10 bases unmatched. CDR3 length equals 15 residues. The CDR3 protein is CASSSPGGGVRTQYF. Here the CDR3 DNA reads TGTGCCAGCAGCTCCCCGGGCGGGGGGGTGAGGACCCAGTACTTC.

In regard to this clone: One junction end does not reproduce the germline sequence, and a read error may be involved. The chain uses TRBV7-9 and TRBJ2-5; no clear D. The CDR3 totals 12 residues. The germline V gene has CDR1 SEHNR and CDR2 FQNEAQ (reference sequence). The CDR3 sequence: CSSSPPTETQYF. The CDR3 nucleotides are TGTTCCAGCAGCCCCCCTACGGAGACCCAGTACTTC.